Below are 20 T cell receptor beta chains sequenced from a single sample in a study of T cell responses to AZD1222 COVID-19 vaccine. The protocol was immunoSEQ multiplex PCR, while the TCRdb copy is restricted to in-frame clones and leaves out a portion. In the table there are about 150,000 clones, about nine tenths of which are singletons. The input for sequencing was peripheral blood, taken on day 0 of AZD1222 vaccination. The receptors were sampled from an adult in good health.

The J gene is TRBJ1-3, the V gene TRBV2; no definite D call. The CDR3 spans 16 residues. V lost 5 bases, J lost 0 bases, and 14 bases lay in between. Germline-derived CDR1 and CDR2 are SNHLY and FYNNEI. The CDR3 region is CASSSFDSLSGNTIYF. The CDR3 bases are TGTGCCAGCAGTTCCTTCGACTCCCTCTCTGGAAACACCATATATTTT.

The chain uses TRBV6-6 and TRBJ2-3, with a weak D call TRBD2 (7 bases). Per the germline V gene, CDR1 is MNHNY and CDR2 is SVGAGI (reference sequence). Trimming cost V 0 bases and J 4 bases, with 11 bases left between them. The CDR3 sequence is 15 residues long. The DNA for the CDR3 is TGTGCCAGCAGTTACTCTCGGGGGGCATCAGATACGCAGTATTTT. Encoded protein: CASSYSRGASDTQYF.

The chain's CDR3 is CASQGGRGYTF. CDR3 coding DNA: TGTGCCTCACAAGGGGGACGTGGCTACACCTTC. The chain links TRBV6-5 to TRBJ1-2; possible D gene TRBD1, 6 bases. In germline, CDR1 is MNHEY, CDR2 SVGAGI. The CDR3 runs 11 residues. Trimming removed 11 bases from V and 7 bases from J, with 14 bases in between.

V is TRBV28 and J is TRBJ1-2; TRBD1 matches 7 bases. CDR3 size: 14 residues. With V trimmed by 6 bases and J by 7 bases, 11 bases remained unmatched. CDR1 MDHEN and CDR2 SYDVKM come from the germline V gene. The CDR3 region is CASSLGQVLGGYTF. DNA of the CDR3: TGTGCCAGCAGCCTAGGACAGGTCTTAGGTGGCTACACCTTC.

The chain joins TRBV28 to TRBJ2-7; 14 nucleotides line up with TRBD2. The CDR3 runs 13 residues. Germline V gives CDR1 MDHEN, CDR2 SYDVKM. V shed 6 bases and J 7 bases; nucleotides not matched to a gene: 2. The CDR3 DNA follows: TGTGCCAGCAGGACTAGCGGGAGGGCAGAGCAGTACTTC. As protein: CASRTSGRAEQYF.

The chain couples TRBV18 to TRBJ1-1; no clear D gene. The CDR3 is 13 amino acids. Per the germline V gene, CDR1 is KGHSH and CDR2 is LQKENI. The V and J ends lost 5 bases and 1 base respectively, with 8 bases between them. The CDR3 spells CASSSNGNTEAFF. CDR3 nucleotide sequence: TGTGCCAGCTCATCAAATGGGAACACTGAAGCTTTCTTT.

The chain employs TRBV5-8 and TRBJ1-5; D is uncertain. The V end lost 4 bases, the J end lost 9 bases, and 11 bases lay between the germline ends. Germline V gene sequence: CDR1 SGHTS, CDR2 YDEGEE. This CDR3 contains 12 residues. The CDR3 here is CASSVGFRPQHF. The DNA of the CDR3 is TGTGCCAGCAGCGTTGGGTTTCGGCCCCAGCATTTT.

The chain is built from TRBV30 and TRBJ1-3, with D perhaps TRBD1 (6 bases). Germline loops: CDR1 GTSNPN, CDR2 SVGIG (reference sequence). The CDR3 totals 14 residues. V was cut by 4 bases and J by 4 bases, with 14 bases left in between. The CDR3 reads CAWNAGAWGNTIYF. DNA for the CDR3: TGTGCCTGGAACGCGGGGGCTTGGGGAAACACCATATATTTT.

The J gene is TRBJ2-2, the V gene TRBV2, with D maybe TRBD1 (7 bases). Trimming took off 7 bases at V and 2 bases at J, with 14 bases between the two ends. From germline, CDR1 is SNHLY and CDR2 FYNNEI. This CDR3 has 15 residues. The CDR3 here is CASIGGTDNTGELFF. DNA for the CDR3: TGTGCCAGCATCGGAGGGACAGATAACACCGGGGAGCTGTTTTTT.

CDR3 amino acids: CASSNYRGTNEKLFF. The CDR3 DNA sequence: TGTGCCAGCAGCAATTACAGGGGGACTAATGAAAAACTGTTTTTT. This chain uses TRBV27 with TRBJ1-4; 8 positions agree with TRBD1. Losses at the gene ends were 6 bases for V and 2 bases for J; bases not matched to a gene: 5. The CDR3 has 15 residues. Looked up from germline, CDR1 is MNHEY and CDR2 is SMNVEV (reference sequence).

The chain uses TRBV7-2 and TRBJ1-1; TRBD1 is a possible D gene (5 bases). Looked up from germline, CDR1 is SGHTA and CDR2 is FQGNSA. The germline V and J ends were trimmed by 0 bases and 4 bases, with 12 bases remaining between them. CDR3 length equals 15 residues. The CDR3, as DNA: TGTGCCAGCAGCTTAGCGCTCGGGGGATCCACTGAAGCTTTCTTT. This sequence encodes CASSLALGGSTEAFF.

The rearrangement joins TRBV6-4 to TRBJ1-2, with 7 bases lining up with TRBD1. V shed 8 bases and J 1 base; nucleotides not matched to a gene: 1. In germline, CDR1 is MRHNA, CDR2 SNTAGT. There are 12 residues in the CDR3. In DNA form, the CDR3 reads TGTGCCAGCCGACAGGGTAACTATGGCTACACCTTC. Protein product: CASRQGNYGYTF.

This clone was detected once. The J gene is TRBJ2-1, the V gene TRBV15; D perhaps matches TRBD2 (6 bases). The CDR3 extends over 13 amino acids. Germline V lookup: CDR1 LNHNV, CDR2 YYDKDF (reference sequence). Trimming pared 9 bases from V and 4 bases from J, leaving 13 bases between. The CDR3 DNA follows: TGTGCCACGGGGGGACTCCGGTACAATGAGCAGTTCTTC. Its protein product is CATGGLRYNEQFF.

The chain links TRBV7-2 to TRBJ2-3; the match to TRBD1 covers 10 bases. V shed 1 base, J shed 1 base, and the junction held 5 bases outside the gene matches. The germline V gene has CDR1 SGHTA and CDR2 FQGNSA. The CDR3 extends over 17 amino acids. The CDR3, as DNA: TGTGCCAGCAGCTTAGGATTTGGACAGGGGGGCACAGATACGCAGTATTTT. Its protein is CASSLGFGQGGTDTQYF.

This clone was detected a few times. The CDR3 loop is CASSPRTGMNEQFF. Written as DNA, the CDR3 is TGTGCCAGTAGTCCCAGGACAGGGATGAATGAGCAGTTCTTC. V is TRBV19 and J is TRBJ2-1, with 8 bases aligning to TRBD1. This CDR3 has 14 amino acids. V was pared by 5 bases and J by 7 bases, with 7 bases of the junction left unmatched. Germline values: CDR1 LNHDA, CDR2 SQIVND (reference sequence).

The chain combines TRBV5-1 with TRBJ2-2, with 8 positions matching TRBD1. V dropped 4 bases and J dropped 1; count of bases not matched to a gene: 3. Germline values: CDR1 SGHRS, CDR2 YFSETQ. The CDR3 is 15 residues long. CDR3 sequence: CASSTGQENTGELFF. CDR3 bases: TGCGCCAGCAGCACGGGACAGGAGAACACCGGGGAGCTGTTTTTT.

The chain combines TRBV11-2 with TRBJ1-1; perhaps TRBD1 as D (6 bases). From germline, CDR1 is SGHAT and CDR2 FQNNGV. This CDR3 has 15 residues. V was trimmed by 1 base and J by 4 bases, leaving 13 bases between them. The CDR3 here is CASSLGGAGGTEAFF. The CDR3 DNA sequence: TGTGCCAGCAGCTTAGGGGGGGCGGGAGGCACTGAAGCTTTCTTT.

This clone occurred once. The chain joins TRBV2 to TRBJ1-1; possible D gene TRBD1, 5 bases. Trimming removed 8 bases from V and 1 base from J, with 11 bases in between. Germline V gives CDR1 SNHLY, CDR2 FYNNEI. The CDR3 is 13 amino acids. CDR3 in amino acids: CASGRQGNTEAFF. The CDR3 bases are TGTGCCAGCGGACGCCAGGGGAACACTGAAGCTTTCTTT. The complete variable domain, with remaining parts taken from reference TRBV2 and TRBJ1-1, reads EPEVTQTPSHQVTQMGQEVILRCVPISNHLYFYWYRQILGQKVEFLVSFYNNEISEKSEIFDDQFSVERPDGSNFTLKIRSTKLEDSAMYFCASGRQGNTEAFFGQGTRLTVV.

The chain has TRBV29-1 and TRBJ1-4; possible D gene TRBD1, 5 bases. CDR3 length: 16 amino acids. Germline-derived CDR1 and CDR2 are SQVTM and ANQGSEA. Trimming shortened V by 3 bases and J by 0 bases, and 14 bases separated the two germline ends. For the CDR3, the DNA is TGCAGCGTTGATCTCACTGGACATTCAACTAATGAAAAACTGTTTTTT. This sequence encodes CSVDLTGHSTNEKLFF.

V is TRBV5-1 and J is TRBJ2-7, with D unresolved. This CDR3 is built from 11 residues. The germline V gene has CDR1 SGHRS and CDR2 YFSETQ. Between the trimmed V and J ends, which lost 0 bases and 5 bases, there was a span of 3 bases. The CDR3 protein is CASSLDHEQYF. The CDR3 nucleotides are TGCGCCAGCAGCTTGGACCACGAGCAGTACTTC.